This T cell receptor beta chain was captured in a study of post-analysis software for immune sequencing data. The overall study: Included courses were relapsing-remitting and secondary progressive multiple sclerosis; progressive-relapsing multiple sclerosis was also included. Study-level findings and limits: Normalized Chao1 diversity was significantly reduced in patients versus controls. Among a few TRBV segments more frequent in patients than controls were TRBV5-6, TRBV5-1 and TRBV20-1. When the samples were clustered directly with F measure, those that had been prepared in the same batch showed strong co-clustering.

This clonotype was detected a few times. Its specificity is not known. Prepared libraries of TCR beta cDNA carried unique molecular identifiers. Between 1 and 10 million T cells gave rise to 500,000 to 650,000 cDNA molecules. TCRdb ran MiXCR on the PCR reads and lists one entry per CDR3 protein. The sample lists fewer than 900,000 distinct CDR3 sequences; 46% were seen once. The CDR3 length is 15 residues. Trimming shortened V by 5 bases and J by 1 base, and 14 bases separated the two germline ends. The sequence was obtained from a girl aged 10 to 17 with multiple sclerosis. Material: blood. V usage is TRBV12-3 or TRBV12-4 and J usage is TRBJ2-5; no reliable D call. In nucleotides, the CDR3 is TGTGCCAGCAGTCCCCACAGTGGTTCCCAAGAGACCCAGTACTTC. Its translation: CASSPHSGSQETQYF.